The present TCR beta chain was sequenced within a study of CD8+ T cells in alopecia areata. Whole-study findings and limits: Patients showed less clear TCR sequence sharing than mice, possibly partly because of HLA diversity.

The treatment is: oral pan-JAK inhibitor, 5-10 mg twice daily. RNA, once extracted, was reverse transcribed into cDNA for use as the sequencing template. The data were produced by immunoSEQ multiplex PCR, yet TCRdb's version contains in-frame clones alone and is incomplete. The data hold about 64,000 clones, with around 45% observed a single time. About this clone: No antigen is known for it.

This CDR3 spans 12 amino acids. The V end was cut by 1 base, the J end by 8 bases, with 6 bases between. CDR1 and CDR2 (germline): SGHTA, FQGNSA. Sequencing used CD8+ T cells sorted from blood, obtained around week 37, from a patient treated with tofacitinib. V gene TRBV7-2 combines with J gene TRBJ2-1; D is unresolved. The clonotype was recovered from a human donor with alopecia areata. CDR3 region: CASSLDRYEQFF. DNA of the CDR3: TGTGCCAGCAGCTTAGATCGCTATGAGCAGTTCTTC.